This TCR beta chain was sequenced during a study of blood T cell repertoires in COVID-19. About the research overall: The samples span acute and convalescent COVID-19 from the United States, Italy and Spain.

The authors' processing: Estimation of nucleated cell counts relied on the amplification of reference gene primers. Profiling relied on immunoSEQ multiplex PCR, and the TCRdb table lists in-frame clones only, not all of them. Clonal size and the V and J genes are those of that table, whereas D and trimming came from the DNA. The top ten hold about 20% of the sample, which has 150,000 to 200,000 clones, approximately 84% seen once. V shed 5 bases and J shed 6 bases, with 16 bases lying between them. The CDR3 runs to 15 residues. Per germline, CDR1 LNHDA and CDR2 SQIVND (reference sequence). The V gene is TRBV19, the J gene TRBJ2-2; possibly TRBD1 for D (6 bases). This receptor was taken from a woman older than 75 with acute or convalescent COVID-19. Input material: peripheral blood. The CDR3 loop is CASSSSQGFAGELFF. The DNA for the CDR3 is TGTGCCAGTAGTTCCTCACAGGGTTTTGCCGGGGAGCTGTTTTTT. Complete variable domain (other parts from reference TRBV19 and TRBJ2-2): DGGITQSPKYLFRKEGQNVTLSCEQNLNHDAMYWYRQDPGQGLRLIYYSQIVNDFQKGDIAEGYSVSREKKESFPLTVTSAQKNPTAFYLCASSSSQGFAGELFFGEGSRLTVL.